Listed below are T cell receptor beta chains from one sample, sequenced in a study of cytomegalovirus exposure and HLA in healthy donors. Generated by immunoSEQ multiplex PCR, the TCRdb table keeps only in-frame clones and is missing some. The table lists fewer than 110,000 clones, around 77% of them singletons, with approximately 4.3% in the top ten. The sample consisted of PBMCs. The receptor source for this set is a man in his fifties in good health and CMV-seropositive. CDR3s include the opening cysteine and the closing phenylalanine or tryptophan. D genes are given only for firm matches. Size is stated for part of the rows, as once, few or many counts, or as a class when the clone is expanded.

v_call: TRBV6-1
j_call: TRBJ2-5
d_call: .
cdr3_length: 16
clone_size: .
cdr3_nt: TGTGCCAGCAGTGCACACGGCCAGGGGATCCAAGAGACCCAGTACTTC
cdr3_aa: CASSAHGQGIQETQYF

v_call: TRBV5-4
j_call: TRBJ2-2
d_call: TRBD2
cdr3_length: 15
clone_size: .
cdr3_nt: TGTGCCAGCAAAATAGCGGGATCGAACACCGGGGAGCTGTTTTTT
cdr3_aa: CASKIAGSNTGELFF

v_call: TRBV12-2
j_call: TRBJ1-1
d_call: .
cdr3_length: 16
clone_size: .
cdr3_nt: TGTGCAAGTCGCTTAGCGTCCACAGGGATCGAAACTGAAGCTTTCTTT
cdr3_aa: CASRLASTGIETEAFF

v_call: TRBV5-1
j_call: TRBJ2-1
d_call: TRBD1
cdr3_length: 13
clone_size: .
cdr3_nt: TGCGCCAGCAGCTTGGACAGGGGCAATGAGCAGTTCTTC
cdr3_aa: CASSLDRGNEQFF

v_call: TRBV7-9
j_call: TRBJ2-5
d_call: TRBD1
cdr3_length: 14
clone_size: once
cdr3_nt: TGTTCCAGCAGCTTAGGGACAGGTCAAGAGACCCAGTACTTC
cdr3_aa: CSSSLGTGQETQYF

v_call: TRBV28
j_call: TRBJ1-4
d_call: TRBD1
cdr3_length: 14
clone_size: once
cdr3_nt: TGTGCCAGCACCCTGACAGGGCAGGAAGAAAAACTGTTTTTT
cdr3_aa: CASTLTGQEEKLFF

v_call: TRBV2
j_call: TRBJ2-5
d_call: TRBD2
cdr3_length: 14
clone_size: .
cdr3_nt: TGTGCCAGGACTAGCGGGAGGGCCTGGGAGACCCAGTACTTC
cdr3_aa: CARTSGRAWETQYF

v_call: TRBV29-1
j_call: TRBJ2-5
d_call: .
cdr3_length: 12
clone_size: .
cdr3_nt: TGCAGCGTTGTTGAAGGGGCCGAGACCCAGTACTTC
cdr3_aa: CSVVEGAETQYF

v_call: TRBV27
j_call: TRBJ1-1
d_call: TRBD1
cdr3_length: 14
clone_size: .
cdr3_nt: TGTGCCAGCAGTCCGGGACAGATCACCACTGAAGCTTTCTTT
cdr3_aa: CASSPGQITTEAFF

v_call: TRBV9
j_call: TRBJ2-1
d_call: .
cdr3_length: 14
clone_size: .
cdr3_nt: TGTGCCAGCAGCGTAGATCTTCTGGCCAATGAGCAGTTCTTC
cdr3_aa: CASSVDLLANEQFF

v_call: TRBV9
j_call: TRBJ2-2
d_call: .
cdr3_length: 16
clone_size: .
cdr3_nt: TGTGCCAGCAGCGTAGCTCCCAGGGGACCCACCGGGGAGCTGTTTTTT
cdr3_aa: CASSVAPRGPTGELFF

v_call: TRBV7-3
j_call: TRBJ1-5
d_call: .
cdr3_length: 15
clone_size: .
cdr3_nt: TGTGCCAGCAGCCCCCCAACGACTATCGATCAGCCCCAGCATTTT
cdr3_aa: CASSPPTTIDQPQHF

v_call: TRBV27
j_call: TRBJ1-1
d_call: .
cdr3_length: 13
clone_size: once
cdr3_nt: TGTGCCAGCAGTTTAAACGGGGACACTGAAGCTTTCTTT
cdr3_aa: CASSLNGDTEAFF

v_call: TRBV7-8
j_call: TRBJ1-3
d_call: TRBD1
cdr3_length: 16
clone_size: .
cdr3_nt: TGTGCCAGCAGCTTAGGGCAGGGGGCTCAAGGAAACACCATATATTTT
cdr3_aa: CASSLGQGAQGNTIYF

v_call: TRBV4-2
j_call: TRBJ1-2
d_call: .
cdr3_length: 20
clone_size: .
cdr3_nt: TGTGCCAGCAGCCAATTTAGCGGACAACATTCGGGGCGGTCGGACTATGGCTACACCTTC
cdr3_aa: CASSQFSGQHSGRSDYGYTF

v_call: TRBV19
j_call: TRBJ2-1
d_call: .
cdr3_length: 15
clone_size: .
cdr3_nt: TGTGCCAGTAGTATTGGCGGGGGCACCTACAATGAGCAGTTCTTC
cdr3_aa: CASSIGGGTYNEQFF

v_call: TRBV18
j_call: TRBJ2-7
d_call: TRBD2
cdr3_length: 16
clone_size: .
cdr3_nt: TGTGCCAGCTCACCACCGGGGCTAGCGGGAGGAAAGGAGCAGTACTTC
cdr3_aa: CASSPPGLAGGKEQYF

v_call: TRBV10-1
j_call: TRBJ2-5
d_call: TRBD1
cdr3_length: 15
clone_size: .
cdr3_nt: TGCGCCAGCAGTGAGAGTCGAGGGGGCGGCGAGACCCAGTACTTC
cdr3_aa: CASSESRGGGETQYF

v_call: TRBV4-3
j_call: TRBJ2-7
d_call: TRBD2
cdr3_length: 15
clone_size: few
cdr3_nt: TGCGCCAGCAGCCAAGTCGGTAGCGGGAGCCACGAGCAGTACTTC
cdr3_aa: CASSQVGSGSHEQYF

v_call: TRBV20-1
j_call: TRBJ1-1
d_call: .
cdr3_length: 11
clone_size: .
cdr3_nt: TGCATCGTCAGATTGAACACTGAAGCTTTCTTT
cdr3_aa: CIVRLNTEAFF

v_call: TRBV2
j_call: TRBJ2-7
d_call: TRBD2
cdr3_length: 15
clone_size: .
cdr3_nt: TGTGCCAGCAGGCCGACTAGCGGGAGATCCTACGAGCAGTACTTC
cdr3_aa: CASRPTSGRSYEQYF

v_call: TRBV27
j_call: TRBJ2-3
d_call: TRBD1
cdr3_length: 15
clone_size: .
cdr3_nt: TGTGCCAGCAGCCGTCCGGGACAGGGGACAGATACGCAGTATTTT
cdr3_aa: CASSRPGQGTDTQYF

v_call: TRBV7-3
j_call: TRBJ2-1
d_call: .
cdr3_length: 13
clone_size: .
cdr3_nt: TGTGCCAGCAGCCCGGAGCGGGACAATGAGCAGTTCTTC
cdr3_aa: CASSPERDNEQFF

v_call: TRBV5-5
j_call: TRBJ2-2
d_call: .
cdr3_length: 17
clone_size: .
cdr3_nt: TGTGCCAGCAGCACCTCCGGAAGGGGCCGTCCCGTGAGGGAGCTGTTTTTT
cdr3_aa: CASSTSGRGRPVRELFF

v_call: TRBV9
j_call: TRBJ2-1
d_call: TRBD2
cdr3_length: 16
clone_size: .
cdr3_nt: TGTGCCAGCAGCGCCAGCGGGACCAGCTCCTACAATGAGCAGTTCTTC
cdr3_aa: CASSASGTSSYNEQFF

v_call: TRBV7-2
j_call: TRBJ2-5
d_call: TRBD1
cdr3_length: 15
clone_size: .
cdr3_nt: TGTGCCAGCAGCCACCGACAGGGGGCCCAAGAGACCCAGTACTTC
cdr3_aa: CASSHRQGAQETQYF

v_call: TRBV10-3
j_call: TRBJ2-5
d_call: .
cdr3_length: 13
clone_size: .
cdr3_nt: TGTGCCATCAGTGTCGTCCACCAAGAGACCCAGTACTTC
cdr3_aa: CAISVVHQETQYF

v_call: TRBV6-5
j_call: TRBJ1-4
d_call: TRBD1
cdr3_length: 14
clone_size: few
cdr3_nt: TGTGCCAGCAGGCCTACAGGGGAGAGTGAAAAACTGTTTTTT
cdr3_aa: CASRPTGESEKLFF

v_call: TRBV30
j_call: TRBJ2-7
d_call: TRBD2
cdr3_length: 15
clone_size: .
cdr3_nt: TGTGCCTGGAGTACGGGACTAGCGGGCCCCTACGAGCAGTACTTC
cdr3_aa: CAWSTGLAGPYEQYF

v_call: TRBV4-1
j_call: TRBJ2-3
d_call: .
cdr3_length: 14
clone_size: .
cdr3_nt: TGCGCCAGCAGCCAAGATCAGAACACAGATACGCAGTATTTT
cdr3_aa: CASSQDQNTDTQYF

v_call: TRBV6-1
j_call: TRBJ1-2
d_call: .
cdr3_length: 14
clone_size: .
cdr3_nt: TGTGCCAGCAGTGAAGGAGGGTTTTTTGATGGCTACACCTTC
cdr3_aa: CASSEGGFFDGYTF

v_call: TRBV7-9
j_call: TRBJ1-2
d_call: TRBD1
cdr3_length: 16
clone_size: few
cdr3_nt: TGTGCCAGCAGCTTAGAGTTCGGGACAGGGAACTATGGCTACACCTTC
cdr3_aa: CASSLEFGTGNYGYTF

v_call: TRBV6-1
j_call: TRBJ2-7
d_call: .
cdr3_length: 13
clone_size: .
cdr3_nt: TGTGCCAGCTATCATCGCGGATCCTACGAGCAGTACTTC
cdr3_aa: CASYHRGSYEQYF

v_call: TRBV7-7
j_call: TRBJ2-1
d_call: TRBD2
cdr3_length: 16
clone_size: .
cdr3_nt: TGTGCCAGCAGCTCGGGACTAGCGGGAGTTTTGAATGAGCAGTTCTTC
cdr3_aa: CASSSGLAGVLNEQFF

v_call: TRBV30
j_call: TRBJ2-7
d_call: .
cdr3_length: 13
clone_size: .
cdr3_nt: TGTGCCTGGAGTGTTGGCAGGGCATACGAGCAGTACTTC
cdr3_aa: CAWSVGRAYEQYF

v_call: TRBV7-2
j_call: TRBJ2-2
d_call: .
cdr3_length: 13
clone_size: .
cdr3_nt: TGTGCCAGCAGCTTAGCCGTTCTAGGGGAGCTGTTTTTT
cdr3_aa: CASSLAVLGELFF

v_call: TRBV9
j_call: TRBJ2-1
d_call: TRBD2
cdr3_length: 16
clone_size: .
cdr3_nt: TGTGCCAGCAGCGTCAGCGGGAGGACTCCGGGGAATGAGCAGTTCTTC
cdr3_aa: CASSVSGRTPGNEQFF

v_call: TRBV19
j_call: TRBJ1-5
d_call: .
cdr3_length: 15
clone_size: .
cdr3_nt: TGTGCCAGTAGTATAGCGGGTAGCGGCAATCAGCCCCAGCATTTT
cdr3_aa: CASSIAGSGNQPQHF

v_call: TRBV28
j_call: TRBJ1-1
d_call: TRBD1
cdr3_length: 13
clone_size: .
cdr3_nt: TGTGCCATATCGGGACAGATTCACACTGAAGCTTTCTTT
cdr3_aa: CAISGQIHTEAFF

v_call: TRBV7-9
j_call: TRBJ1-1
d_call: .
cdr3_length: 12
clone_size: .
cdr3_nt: TGTTCCAGCAGCTTAGTGGACAGCCCAGCTTTCTTT
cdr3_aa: CSSSLVDSPAFF

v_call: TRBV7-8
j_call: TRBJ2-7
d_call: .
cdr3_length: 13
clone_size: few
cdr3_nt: TGTGCCAGCAGAAGGGGCGGCGGGGACGAGCAGTACTTC
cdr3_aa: CASRRGGGDEQYF

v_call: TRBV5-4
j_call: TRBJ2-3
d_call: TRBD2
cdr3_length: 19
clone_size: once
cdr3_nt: TGTGCCAGCAGCCTCATGACGATGGGACTAGCGGCTAGCACAGATACGCAGTATTTT
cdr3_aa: CASSLMTMGLAASTDTQYF

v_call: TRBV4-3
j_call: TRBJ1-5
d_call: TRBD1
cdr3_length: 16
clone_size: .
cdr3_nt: TGCGCCAGCAGCCAAGAGATCGGACAGGGGGGTCAGCCCCAGCATTTT
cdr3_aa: CASSQEIGQGGQPQHF

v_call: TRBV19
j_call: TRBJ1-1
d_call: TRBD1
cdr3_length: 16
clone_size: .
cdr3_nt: TGTGCCAGTAGCTCGTTGGGTAGCAGGGGGGTAACTGAAGCTTTCTTT
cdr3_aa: CASSSLGSRGVTEAFF

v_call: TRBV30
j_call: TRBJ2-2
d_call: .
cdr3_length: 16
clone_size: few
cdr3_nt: TGTGCCTGGAGACCCGGTTCAGGGTCGAACACCGGGGAGCTGTTTTTT
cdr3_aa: CAWRPGSGSNTGELFF

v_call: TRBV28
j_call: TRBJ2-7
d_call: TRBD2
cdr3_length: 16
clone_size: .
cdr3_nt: TGTGCCAGCACCCCGTGGGCTAGCGGGCGAGCCTACGAGCAGTACTTC
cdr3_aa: CASTPWASGRAYEQYF

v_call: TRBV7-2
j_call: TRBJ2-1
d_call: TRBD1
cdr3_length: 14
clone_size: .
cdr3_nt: TGTGCCAGCAGCTTTGCAGGGGGTTCTAATGAGCAGTTCTTC
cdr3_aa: CASSFAGGSNEQFF

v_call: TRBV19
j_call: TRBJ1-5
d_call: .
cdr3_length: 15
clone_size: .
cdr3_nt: TGTGCCAGTAGTATAGATGGGGGGGCGCGGCAGCCCCAGCATTTT
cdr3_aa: CASSIDGGARQPQHF

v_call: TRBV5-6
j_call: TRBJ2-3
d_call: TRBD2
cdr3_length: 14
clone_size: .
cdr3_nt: TGTGCCAGCAGCTTGTGGGGGGGTACAGATACGCAGTATTTT
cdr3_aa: CASSLWGGTDTQYF

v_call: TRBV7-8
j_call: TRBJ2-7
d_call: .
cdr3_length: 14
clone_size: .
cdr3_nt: TGTGCCAGCAGCTTATTAGGGGATTCCTACGAGCAGTACTTC
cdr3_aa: CASSLLGDSYEQYF

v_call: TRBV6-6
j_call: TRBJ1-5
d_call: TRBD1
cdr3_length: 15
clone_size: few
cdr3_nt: TGTGCCAGCAGTCAGACAGGGGGATACAATCAGCCCCAGCATTTT
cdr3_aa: CASSQTGGYNQPQHF

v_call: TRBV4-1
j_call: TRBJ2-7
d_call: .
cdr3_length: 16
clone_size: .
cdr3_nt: TGCGCCAGCAGCCACCAACCAACTAGCAACTACTACGAGCAGTACTTC
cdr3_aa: CASSHQPTSNYYEQYF

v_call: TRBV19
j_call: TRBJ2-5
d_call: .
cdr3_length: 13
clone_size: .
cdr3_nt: TGTGCCAGTAGTATAGGCAGTCAAGAGACCCAGTACTTC
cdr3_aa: CASSIGSQETQYF